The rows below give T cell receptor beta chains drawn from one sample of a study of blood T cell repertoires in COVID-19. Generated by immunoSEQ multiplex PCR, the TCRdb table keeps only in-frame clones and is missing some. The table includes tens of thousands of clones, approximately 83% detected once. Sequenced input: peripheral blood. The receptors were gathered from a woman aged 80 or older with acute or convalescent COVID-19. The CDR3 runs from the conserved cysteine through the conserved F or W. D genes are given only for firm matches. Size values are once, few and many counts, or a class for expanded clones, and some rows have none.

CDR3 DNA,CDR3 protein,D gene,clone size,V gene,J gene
TGCGCCAGCAGTCAGATGTCCTATAATTCACCCCTCCACTTT,CASSQMSYNSPLHF,NA,NA,TRBV10-2,TRBJ1-6
TGTGCCAGCAGTCCCCCAGGGGGAATCAATCAGCCCCAGCATTTT,CASSPPGGINQPQHF,TRBD1,NA,TRBV28,TRBJ1-5
TGTGCCAGCAGCCAGGGGGCGCGGTACGAGCAGTACTTC,CASSQGARYEQYF,TRBD1,NA,TRBV12-3/TRBV12-4,TRBJ2-7
TGTGCCAGCGGAACTAGCGGGAGGGCTATAGATACGCAGTATTTT,CASGTSGRAIDTQYF,TRBD2,NA,TRBV6-5,TRBJ2-3
TGTGCCATCAGTGAGTCTGGACAGAACTATGGCTACACCTTC,CAISESGQNYGYTF,NA,NA,TRBV10-3,TRBJ1-2
TGTGCCAGCAGCCCCCGAGGGGGGGTCGAGGTTGGCTCTGGAAACACCATATATTTT,CASSPRGGVEVGSGNTIYF,NA,once,TRBV9,TRBJ1-3
TGTGCCAGCACGGTAGGGGGCACAGATACGCAGTATTTT,CASTVGGTDTQYF,NA,NA,TRBV6-5,TRBJ2-3
TGTGCCAGCAGCCTCTTAGAAGGGGGGGTAGATACGCAGTATTTT,CASSLLEGGVDTQYF,NA,NA,TRBV7-3,TRBJ2-3
TGTGCCAGCAGTTACCCCTCTGCGGGAAGCACCGGGGAGCTGTTTTTT,CASSYPSAGSTGELFF,NA,NA,TRBV6-5,TRBJ2-2
TGTGCCAGCTCACAGGACAGGGGACTAGACTATGGCTACACCTTC,CASSQDRGLDYGYTF,TRBD1,once,TRBV18,TRBJ1-2
TGTGCCAGCAGCCAAGAGGGGCGGGAGTGGACTTGGGAGCAGTACTTC,CASSQEGREWTWEQYF,TRBD2,once,TRBV3-1/TRBV3-2,TRBJ2-7
TGCGCCAGCAGCTTGGGAGGGACAGGGGACGGCTACACCTTC,CASSLGGTGDGYTF,TRBD1,once,TRBV5-1,TRBJ1-2
TGTGCCAGTAGTCCTAGATCGAACACCGGGGAGCTGTTTTTT,CASSPRSNTGELFF,NA,once,TRBV19,TRBJ2-2
TGTGCCAGCAGCTACGGGACAGGGAGCTCCTACAATGAGCAGTTCTTC,CASSYGTGSSYNEQFF,TRBD1,once,TRBV27,TRBJ2-1
TGTGCCAGCAGAGGGCTAGCGGGGGCTGAGCAGTTCTTC,CASRGLAGAEQFF,TRBD2,NA,TRBV6-5,TRBJ2-1
TGTGCCAGCAGTTTACGGACAGGGGGACAGCCCCAGCATTTT,CASSLRTGGQPQHF,TRBD1,NA,TRBV27,TRBJ1-5
TGTGCCAGCAATAGAGGCCCGGGACTTCCTGGCGAGCAGTACTTC,CASNRGPGLPGEQYF,NA,NA,TRBV5-4,TRBJ2-7